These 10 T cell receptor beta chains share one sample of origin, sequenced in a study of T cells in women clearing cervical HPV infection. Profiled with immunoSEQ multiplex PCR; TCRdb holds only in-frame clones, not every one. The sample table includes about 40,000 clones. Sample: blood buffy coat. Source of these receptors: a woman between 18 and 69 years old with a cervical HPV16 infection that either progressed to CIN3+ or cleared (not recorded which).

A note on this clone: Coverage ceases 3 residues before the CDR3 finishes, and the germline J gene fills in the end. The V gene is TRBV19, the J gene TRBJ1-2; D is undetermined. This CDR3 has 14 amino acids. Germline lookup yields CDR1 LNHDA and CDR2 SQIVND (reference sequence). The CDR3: CASSITDRTDIYTF. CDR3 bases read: TGTGCCAGTAGTATAACAGATCGCACAGATATC. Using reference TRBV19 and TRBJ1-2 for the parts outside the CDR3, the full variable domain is DGGITQSPKYLFRKEGQNVTLSCEQNLNHDAMYWYRQDPGQGLRLIYYSQIVNDFQKGDIAEGYSVSREKKESFPLTVTSAQKNPTAFYLCASSITDRTDIYTFGSGTRLTVV.

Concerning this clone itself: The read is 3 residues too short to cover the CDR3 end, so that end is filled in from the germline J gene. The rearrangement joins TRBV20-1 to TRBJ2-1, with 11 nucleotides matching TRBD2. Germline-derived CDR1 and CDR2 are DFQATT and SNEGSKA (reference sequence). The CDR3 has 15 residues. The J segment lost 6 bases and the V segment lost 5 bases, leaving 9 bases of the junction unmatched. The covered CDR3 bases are TGCAGTGCTCAACATAGCGGGAGGGGGGGCAATGAG. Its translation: CSAQHSGRGGNE. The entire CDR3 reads CSAQHSGRGGNEQFF.

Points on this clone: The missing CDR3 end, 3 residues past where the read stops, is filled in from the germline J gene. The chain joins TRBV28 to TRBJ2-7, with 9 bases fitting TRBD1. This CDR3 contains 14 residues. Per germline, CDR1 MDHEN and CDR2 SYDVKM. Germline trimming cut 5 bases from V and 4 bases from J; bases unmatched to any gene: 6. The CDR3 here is CASSTTGGGYEQYF. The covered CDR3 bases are TGTGCCAGCAGTACCACAGGGGGCGGATACGAG. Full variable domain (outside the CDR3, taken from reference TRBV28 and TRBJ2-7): DVKVTQSSRYLVKRTGEKVFLECVQDMDHENMFWYRQDPGLGLRLIYFSYDVKMKEKGDIPEGYSVSREKKERFSLILESASTNQTSMYLCASSTTGGGYEQYFGPGTRLTVT.

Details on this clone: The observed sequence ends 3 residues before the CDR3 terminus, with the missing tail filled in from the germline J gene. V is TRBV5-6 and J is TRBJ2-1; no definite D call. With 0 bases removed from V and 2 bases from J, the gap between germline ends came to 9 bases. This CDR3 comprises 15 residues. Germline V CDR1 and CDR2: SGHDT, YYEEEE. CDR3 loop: CASSLVSSTYNEQFF. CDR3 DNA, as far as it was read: TGTGCCAGCAGCTTGGTGAGCTCAACCTACAATGAG.

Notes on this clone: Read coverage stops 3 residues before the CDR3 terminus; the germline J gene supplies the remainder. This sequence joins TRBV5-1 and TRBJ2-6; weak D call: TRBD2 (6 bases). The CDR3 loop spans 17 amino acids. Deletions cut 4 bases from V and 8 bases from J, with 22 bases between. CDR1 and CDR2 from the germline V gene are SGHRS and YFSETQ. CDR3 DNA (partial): TGCGCCAGCAGCCCAGGGACTGTTCCCAGTTCTCCCAACGTC. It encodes CASSPGTVPSSPNV. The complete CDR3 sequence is CASSPGTVPSSPNVLTF.

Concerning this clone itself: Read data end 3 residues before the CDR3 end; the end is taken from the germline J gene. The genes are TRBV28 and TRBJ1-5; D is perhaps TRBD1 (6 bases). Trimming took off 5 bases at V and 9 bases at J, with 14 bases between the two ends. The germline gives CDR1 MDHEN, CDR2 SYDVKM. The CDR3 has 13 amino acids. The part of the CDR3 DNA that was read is TGTGCCAGCAGTGGACAGCCGTCTGGGCCC. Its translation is CASSGQPSGP. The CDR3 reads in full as CASSGQPSGPQHF.

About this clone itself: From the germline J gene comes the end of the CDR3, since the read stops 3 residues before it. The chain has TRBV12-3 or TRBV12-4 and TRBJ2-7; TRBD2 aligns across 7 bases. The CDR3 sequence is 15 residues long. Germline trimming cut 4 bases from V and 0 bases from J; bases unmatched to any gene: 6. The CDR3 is CASSSPTGGSYEQYF. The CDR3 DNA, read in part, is TGTGCCAGCAGTTCTCCGACGGGGGGCTCCTACGAG.

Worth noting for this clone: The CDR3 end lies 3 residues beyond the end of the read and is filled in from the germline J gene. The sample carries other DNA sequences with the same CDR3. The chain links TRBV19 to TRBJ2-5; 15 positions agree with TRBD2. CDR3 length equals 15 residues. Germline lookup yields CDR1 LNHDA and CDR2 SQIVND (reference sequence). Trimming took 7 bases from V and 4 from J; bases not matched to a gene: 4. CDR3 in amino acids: CASKRTSGRVETQYF. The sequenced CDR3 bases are TGTGCCAGTAAGCGGACTAGCGGGAGGGTAGAGACC.

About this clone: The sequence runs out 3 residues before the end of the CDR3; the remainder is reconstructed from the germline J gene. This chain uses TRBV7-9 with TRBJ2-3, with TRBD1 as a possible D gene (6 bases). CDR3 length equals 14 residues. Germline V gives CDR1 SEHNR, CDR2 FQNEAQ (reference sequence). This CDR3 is CASSLPLEGQSQYF. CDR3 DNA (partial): TGTGCCAGCAGCTTACCTCTCGAGGGACAATCG.

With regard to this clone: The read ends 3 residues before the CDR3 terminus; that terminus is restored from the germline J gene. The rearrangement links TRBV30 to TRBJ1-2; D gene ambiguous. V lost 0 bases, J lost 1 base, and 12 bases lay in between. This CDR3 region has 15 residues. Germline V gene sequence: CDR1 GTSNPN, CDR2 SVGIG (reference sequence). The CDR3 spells CAWSVRPGVNYGYTF. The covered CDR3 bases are TGTGCCTGGAGTGTACGGCCCGGGGTTAACTATGGC.